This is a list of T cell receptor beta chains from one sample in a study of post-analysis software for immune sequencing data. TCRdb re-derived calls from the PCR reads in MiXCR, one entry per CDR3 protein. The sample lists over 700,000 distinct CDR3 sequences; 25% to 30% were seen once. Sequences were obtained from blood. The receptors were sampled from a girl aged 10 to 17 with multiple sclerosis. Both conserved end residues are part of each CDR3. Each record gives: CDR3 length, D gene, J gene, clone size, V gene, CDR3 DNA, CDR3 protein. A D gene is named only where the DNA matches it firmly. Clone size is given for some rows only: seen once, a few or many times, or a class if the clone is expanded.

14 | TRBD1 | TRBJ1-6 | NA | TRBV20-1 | TGCAGTGCTAGACTCCTCCAGGCGGGGACAGGCCCCCACTTT | CSARLLQAGTGPHF
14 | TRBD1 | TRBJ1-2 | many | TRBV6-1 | TGTGCCAGCAGCGGAGGGACAGCTAACTATGGCTACACCTTC | CASSGGTANYGYTF
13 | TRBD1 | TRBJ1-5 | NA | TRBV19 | TGTGCCAGTAAGGACAGGGGTGATCAGCCCCAGCATTTT | CASKDRGDQPQHF
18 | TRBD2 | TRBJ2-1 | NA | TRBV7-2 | TGTGCCAGCAGCTTAGAACTAGCGGGGGCTAGCTCCTACAATGAGCAGTTCTTC | CASSLELAGASSYNEQFF
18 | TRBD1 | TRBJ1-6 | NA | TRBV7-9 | TGTGCCAGCAGCGACGAACAGGGGACTACCGGTCCGCGGTCACCCCTCCACTTT | CASSDEQGTTGPRSPLHF
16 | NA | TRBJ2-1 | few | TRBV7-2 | TGTGCCAGCAGCTTAGAGTCCCCCAGCGAATACAATGAGCAGTTCTTC | CASSLESPSEYNEQFF
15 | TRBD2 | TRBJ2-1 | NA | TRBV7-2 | TGTGCCAGCAGCCCCCTAGGACTAGCGGGAGGAAAGCAGTTCTTC | CASSPLGLAGGKQFF
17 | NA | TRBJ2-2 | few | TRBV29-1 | TGCAGCGTTGAAGGTTTTGGCAGGGGCCCTAACACCGGGGAGCTGTTTTTT | CSVEGFGRGPNTGELFF
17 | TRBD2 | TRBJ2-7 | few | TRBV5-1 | TGCGCCAGCAGCTCCCCCCCCTTCGGGCTAGCGGGAGACGAGCAGTACTTC | CASSSPPFGLAGDEQYF
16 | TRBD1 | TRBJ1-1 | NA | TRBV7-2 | TGTGCCAGCAGCTTTTCGGCCGGGACAGTGAACACTGAAGCTTTCTTT | CASSFSAGTVNTEAFF
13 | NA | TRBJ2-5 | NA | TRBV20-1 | TGCAGTGCTACCAGACAGGCTGGCGAGACCCAGTACTTC | CSATRQAGETQYF
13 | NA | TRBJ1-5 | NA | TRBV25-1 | TGTGCCAGCAGTGAAAGTTCGAATCAGCCCCAGCATTTT | CASSESSNQPQHF
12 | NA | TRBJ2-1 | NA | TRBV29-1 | TGCAGCGTTCTCCGGGTGAGAGAGACCCAGTTCTTC | CSVLRVRETQFF
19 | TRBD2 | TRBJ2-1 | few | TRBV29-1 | TGCAGCGCCTCAGGCCCGGGGGGTGGATCCAAAAAGCGATACAATGAGCAGTTCTTC | CSASGPGGGSKKRYNEQFF
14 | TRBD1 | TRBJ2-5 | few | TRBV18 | TGTGCCAGCTCGCAACCAGGAGGACAGGGGACCCAGTACTTC | CASSQPGGQGTQYF
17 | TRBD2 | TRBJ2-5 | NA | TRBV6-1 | TGTGCCAGCAGCCCCCTTACTAGCGGGGGCTACCAAGAGACCCAGTACTTC | CASSPLTSGGYQETQYF
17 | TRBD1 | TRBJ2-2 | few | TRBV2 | TGTGCCAGCAGTGAAGTGGGGACAGGTCGGGGCACCGGGGAGCTGTTTTTT | CASSEVGTGRGTGELFF
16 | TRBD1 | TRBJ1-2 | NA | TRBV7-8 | TGTGCCAGCAGTTTTTCCGACGACAGGGTGAACTATGGCTACACCTTC | CASSFSDDRVNYGYTF
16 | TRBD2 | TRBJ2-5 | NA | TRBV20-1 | TGCAGTGCTTTAGTTCCAGTAGCGGGAGGTGGAGAGACCCAGTACTTC | CSALVPVAGGGETQYF
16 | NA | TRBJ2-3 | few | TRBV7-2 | TGTGCCAGCAGCTTTTCCCCGAACTCAGCTACAGATACGCAGTATTTT | CASSFSPNSATDTQYF
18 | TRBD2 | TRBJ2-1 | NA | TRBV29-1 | TGCAGCGTCCTGGGACTAGCGGGAGTCCTCAGCTCCTACAATGAGCAGTTCTTC | CSVLGLAGVLSSYNEQFF
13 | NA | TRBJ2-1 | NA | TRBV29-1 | TGCAGCGCCCGGCGGGGACAGCGAAATGAGCGGTTCTTC | CSARRGQRNERFF
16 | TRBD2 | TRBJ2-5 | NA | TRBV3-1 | TGTGCCAGCAGCCAACTCGGGACTAGCGACCAAGAGACCCAGTACTTC | CASSQLGTSDQETQYF
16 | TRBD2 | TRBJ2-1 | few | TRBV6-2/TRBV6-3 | TGTGCCAGCAGGGGAAGGGCGGGAGCGGGCTACAATGAGCAGTTCTTC | CASRGRAGAGYNEQFF
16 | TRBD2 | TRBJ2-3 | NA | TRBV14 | TGTGCCAGCAGCCCATATCCGGGACTAGCTCGAGATACGCAGTATTTT | CASSPYPGLARDTQYF
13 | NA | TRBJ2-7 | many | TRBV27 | TGTGCCAGCAGGGAGGACAGTTCCTACGAGCAGTACTTC | CASREDSSYEQYF
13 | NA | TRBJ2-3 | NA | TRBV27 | TGTGCCAGCAGTGCGACCAGCACAGATACGCAGTATTTT | CASSATSTDTQYF
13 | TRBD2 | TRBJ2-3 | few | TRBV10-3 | TGTGCCACGACTAGCGGGAGCACAGATACGCAGTATTTT | CATTSGSTDTQYF
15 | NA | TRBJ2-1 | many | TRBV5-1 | TGTGCCAGCAGCTTAGATCGGGGAGCATACAATGAGCAGTTCTTC | CASSLDRGAYNEQFF